The entry below gives a single TCR beta chain sequence along with its context. Its target is not known. This sample stems from a study of shared clonotypes between healthy human individuals. General study points: Naive CD4 clonotype sharing across a few donors was approximately 5.2%.

Some clones are missing from TCRdb's copy, which holds only in-frame ones; the method was immunoSEQ multiplex PCR. The sample carries more than 2 million clones, just over 90% recorded once. Germline V gene lookup returns CDR1 SGHDT and CDR2 YYEEEE. The V and J ends lost 1 base and 7 bases, in that order; junction bases with no gene match: 2. The CDR3 has 15 amino acids. The naive CD8 population came from CD45RO-negative cells selected for CCR7, without terminally differentiated effector memory CD45RA+ cells. This chain connects TRBV5-6 to TRBJ2-1, with TRBD2 identical over 13 bases. The receptor's source is a man younger than 35 in good health. Some clones in this sample may be carry-over from other donors' samples. Sequenced sample: naive CD8+ T cells from PBMCs. The CDR3 is CASSLTSGRANEQFF. Here the CDR3 DNA reads TGTGCCAGCAGCTTGACTAGCGGGAGGGCGAATGAGCAGTTCTTC.